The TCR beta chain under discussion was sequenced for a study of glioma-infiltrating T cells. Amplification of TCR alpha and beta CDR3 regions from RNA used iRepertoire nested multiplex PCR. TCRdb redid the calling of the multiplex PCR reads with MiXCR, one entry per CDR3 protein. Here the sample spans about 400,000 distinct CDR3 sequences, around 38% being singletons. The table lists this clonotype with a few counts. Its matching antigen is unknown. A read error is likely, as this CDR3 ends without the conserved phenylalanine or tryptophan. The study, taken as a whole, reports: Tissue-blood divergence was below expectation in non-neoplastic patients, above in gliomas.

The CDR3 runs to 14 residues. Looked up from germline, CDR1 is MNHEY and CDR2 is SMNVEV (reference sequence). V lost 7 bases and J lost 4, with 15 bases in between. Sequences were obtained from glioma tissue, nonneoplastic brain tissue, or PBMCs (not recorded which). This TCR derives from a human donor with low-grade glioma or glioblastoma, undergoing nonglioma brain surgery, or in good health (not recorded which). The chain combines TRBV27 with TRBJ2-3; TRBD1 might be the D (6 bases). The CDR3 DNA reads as TGTGCCAGCAACATCCTCTCAGGGGCAGATACGCAGTATTCT. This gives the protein CASNILSGADTQYS.